These 2 T cell receptor beta chains were all obtained from the same sample, sequenced in a study of blood T cell repertoires in COVID-19. Profiled with immunoSEQ multiplex PCR; TCRdb holds only in-frame clones, not every one. The top ten hold 20% of the sample, which has about 56,000 clones, around 89% seen once. Sequenced material: peripheral blood. The receptors shown here come from a human donor in a cohort sampled during active COVID-19.

The rearrangement uses TRBV5-1 and TRBJ1-2; D unresolved. Trimming took 0 bases from V and 2 from J, leaving 8 bases between them. The CDR3 consists of 14 residues. Looked up from germline, CDR1 is SGHRS and CDR2 is YFSETQ. CDR3 sequence: CASSLGEGNYGYTF. CDR3 nucleotides: TGCGCCAGCAGCTTGGGTGAGGGAAACTATGGCTACACCTTC.

The V and J genes are TRBV30 and TRBJ1-2; the D is unclear. This CDR3 region has 13 residues. The V gene lost 0 bases and the J gene lost 3 bases, with 8 bases spanning the gap. Germline CDR1 reads GTSNPN; CDR2 reads SVGIG (reference sequence). CDR3 sequence reads: CAWSVEGHYGYTF. The DNA for the CDR3 is TGTGCCTGGAGTGTAGAGGGTCACTATGGCTACACCTTC.